Included here is one T cell receptor beta chain sequence, with context. Trimming removed 4 bases from V and 4 bases from J; junction bases left unmatched: 7. The length of the CDR3 is 15 residues. The germline V gene encodes CDR1 SGHDT and CDR2 YYEEEE. This sample is part of a study of blood T cell repertoires in COVID-19. Study as a whole: PBMCs, B-cell-depleted T cells, or T cells were the source of the cDNA or gDNA that made up the material.

Sequencing was performed with immunoSEQ multiplex PCR; in TCRdb, only in-frame clones are kept and a portion is missing. The sample lists some 260,000 clones, 65% to 85% occurring once. The chain is built from TRBV5-6 and TRBJ1-5, with TRBD1 matching 8 bases. This clonotype was sampled from a woman aged 40 to 50 with active or convalescent COVID-19. Material for sequencing was peripheral blood. The CDR3 bases are TGTGCCAGCAGCAGAGGACAGGGATGGAATCAGCCCCAGCATTTT. Its protein product is CASSRGQGWNQPQHF.